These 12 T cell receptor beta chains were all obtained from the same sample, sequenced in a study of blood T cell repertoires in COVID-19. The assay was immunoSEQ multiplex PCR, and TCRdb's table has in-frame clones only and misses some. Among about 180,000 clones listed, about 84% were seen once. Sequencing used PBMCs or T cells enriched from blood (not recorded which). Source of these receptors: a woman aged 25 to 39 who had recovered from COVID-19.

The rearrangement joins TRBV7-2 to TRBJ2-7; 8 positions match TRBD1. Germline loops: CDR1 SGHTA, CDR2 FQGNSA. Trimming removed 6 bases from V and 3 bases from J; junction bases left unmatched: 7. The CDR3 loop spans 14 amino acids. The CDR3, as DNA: TGTGCCAGCAGGCCCGGGACAGGAGTCTACGAGCAGTACTTC. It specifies CASRPGTGVYEQYF. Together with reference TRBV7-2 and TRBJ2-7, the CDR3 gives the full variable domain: GAGVSQSPSNKVTEKGKDVELRCDPISGHTALYWYRQSLGQGLEFLIYFQGNSAPDKSGLPSDRFSAERTGGSVSTLTIQRTQQEDSAVYLCASRPGTGVYEQYFGPGTRLTVT.

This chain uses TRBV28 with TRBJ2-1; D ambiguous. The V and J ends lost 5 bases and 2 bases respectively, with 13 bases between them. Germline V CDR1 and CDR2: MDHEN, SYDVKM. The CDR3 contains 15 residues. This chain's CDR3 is CASSPQASPYNEQFF. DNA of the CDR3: TGTGCCAGCAGTCCCCAAGCGAGCCCCTACAATGAGCAGTTCTTC.

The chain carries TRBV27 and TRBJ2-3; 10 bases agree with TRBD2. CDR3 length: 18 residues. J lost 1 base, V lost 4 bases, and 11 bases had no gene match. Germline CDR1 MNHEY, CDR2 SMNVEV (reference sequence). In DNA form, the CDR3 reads TGTGCCAGCAGTTACGTAAAGAGTGGGACTAGCGGCACAGATACGCAGTATTTT. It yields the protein CASSYVKSGTSGTDTQYF.

CDR3 sequence reads: CASSELGQGRDTEAFF. The CDR3 DNA reads as TGTGCCAGCAGTGAATTGGGACAGGGGAGGGACACTGAAGCTTTCTTT. The chain is built from TRBV2 and TRBJ1-1, with 10 positions matching TRBD1. CDR1 is SNHLY, CDR2 FYNNEI, per germline. The CDR3 runs to 16 residues. V dropped 2 bases and J dropped 3; count of bases not matched to a gene: 6.

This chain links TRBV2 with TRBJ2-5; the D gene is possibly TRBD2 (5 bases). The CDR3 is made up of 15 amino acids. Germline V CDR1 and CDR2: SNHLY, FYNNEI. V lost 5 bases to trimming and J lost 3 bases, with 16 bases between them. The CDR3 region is CASSPNGLDEETQYF. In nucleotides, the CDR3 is TGTGCCAGCAGTCCTAATGGACTGGATGAAGAGACCCAGTACTTC.

CDR3 residues: CASSKGTAGGPQDYEQYF. Written as DNA, the CDR3 is TGTGCCAGCAGCAAAGGGACAGCGGGAGGGCCCCAGGACTACGAGCAGTACTTC. The V and J genes are TRBV21-1 and TRBJ2-7; TRBD2 was called by the table and not checked on the DNA. TRBV21-1 is noted as a pseudogene. The CDR3 is 18 amino acids.

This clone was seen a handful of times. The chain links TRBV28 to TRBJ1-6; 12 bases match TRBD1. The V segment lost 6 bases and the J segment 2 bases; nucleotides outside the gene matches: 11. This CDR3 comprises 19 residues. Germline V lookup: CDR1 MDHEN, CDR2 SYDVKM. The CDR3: CASSSREGQGAPYNSPLHF. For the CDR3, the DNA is TGTGCCAGCAGCTCCAGAGAGGGACAGGGGGCCCCCTATAATTCACCCCTCCACTTT.

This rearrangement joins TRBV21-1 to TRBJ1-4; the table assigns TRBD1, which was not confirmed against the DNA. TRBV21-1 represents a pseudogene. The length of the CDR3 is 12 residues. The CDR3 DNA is TGTGCCAGCAGCAACAGGAATGAAAAACTGTTTTTT. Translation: CASSNRNEKLFF.

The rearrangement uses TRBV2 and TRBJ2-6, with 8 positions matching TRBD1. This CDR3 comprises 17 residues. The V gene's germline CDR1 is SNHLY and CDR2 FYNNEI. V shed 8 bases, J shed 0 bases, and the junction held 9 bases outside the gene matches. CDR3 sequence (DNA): TGTGCCAGCCTCAGGGCAGGGGGCATCTCTGGGGCCAACGTCCTGACTTTC. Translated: CASLRAGGISGANVLTF.

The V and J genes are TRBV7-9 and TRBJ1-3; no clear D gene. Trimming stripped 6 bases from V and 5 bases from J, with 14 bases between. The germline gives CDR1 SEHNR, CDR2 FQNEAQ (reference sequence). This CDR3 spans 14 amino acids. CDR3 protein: CASSASGRRNTIYF. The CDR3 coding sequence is TGTGCCAGCAGTGCCTCCGGGAGACGAAACACCATATATTTT.

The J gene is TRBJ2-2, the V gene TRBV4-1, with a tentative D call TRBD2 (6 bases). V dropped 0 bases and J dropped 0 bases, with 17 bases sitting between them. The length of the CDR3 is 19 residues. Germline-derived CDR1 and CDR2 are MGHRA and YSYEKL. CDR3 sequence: CASSQDRRAGIANTGELFF. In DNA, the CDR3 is TGCGCCAGCAGCCAAGATAGGAGGGCGGGCATAGCGAACACCGGGGAGCTGTTTTTT.

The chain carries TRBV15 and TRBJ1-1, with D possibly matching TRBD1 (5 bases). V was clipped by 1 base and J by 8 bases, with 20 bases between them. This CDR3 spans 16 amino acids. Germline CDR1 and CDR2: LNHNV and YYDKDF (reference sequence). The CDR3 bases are TGTGCCACCAGCAGAGTACCTCGCGCCAGGGTGAGAGAAGCTTTCTTT. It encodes CATSRVPRARVREAFF.